These 7 T cell receptor beta chains originate from one sample sequenced in a study of T cell responses to AZD1222 COVID-19 vaccine. TCRdb's table, derived via immunoSEQ multiplex PCR, lists solely in-frame clones and lacks some. Counted here are about 130,000 clones, 88% occurring once; the ten biggest clones make up 7.6%. The input for sequencing was peripheral blood, taken on day 0 of AZD1222 vaccination. Receptors originate from an adult in good health.

This clone was found once. The CDR3 DNA reads as TGTGCCAGCAGCTTAGTTGACGGCACAGATACGCAGTATTTT. Its translation: CASSLVDGTDTQYF. The V call is TRBV7-8, the J call TRBJ2-3; D is unresolved. The germline CDR1 and CDR2 sequences are SGHVS and FQNEAQ. Trimming left V 1 base short and J 1 base short, with 6 bases between. The CDR3 contains 14 residues.

This clone has only a few counts. This chain connects TRBV11-2 to TRBJ1-3; TRBD1 might be the D (5 bases). Trimming pared 5 bases from V and 0 bases from J, leaving 14 bases between. The CDR3 length is 16 residues. Per the germline V gene, CDR1 is SGHAT and CDR2 is FQNNGV. The CDR3 nucleotides read TGTGCCAGCAGCGCCCCAGGGTGGGGCTCTGGAAACACCATATATTTT. Protein sequence: CASSAPGWGSGNTIYF.

The gene calls are TRBV19 and TRBJ1-6; 7 positions agree with TRBD1. Trimming at V came to 4 bases and at J to 0 bases, leaving 9 bases not matched to a gene. The CDR3 has 18 amino acids. The germline CDR1 and CDR2 sequences are LNHDA and SQIVND (reference sequence). CDR3 coding DNA: TGTGCCAGTAGTACAGAAAGACAGGGTGGCTCCTATAATTCACCCCTCCACTTT. Its protein is CASSTERQGGSYNSPLHF.

The CDR3: CASSEEGQGVTEAFF. The DNA for the CDR3 is TGTGCCAGCAGTGAAGAAGGACAGGGTGTGACTGAAGCTTTCTTT. The gene calls are TRBV2 and TRBJ1-1, with 8 bases fitting TRBD1. V lost 1 base to trimming and J lost 5 bases; unmatched junction nucleotides: 6. CDR1 is SNHLY and CDR2 is FYNNEI in the germline V gene. This CDR3 comprises 15 residues. Full variable domain (remainder filled in from reference TRBV2 and TRBJ1-1): EPEVTQTPSHQVTQMGQEVILRCVPISNHLYFYWYRQILGQKVEFLVSFYNNEISEKSEIFDDQFSVERPDGSNFTLKIRSTKLEDSAMYFCASSEEGQGVTEAFFGQGTRLTVV.

The CDR3 loop reads CASGLVTGVGTDTQYF. CDR3 nucleotides: TGTGCTAGTGGTTTGGTAACAGGAGTCGGAACAGATACGCAGTATTTT. The chain links TRBV12-5 to TRBJ2-3; D possibly corresponds to TRBD1 (5 bases). V lost 0 bases and J 3 bases, leaving 13 bases between the germline ends. Germline CDR1 and CDR2: LGHNT and FRNRAP. The CDR3 is made up of 16 amino acids.

The chain couples TRBV29-1 to TRBJ1-1; D remains ambiguous. The CDR3 runs 12 residues. Germline CDR1 and CDR2: SQVTM and ANQGSEA. This CDR3 is CGSEYMNTEAFF. The CDR3 region has the DNA TGCGGATCGGAATACATGAACACTGAAGCTTTCTTT.

The rearrangement uses TRBV12-5 and TRBJ2-1, with D possibly matching TRBD1 (5 bases). The germline gives CDR1 LGHNT, CDR2 FRNRAP. V was cut by 0 bases and J by 9 bases, with 12 bases left in between. The CDR3 covers 14 residues. This CDR3 is CASGLVPTQGEQFF. The DNA for the CDR3 is TGTGCTAGTGGTTTGGTACCCACCCAGGGTGAGCAGTTCTTC.